This passage covers 26 T cell receptor beta chains from one sample sequenced in a study of CD8+CD57+ T cells in acquired aplastic anemia. Genomic DNA, the template, was used for profiling of the TCR beta VDJ and CDR3. One entry per CDR3 protein, called by TCRdb with MiXCR from the reads. There are roughly 160,000 distinct CDR3 sequences in the sample; around half occur only once, and 2.5% to 3% lies in the top ten. Only patients with CD8+CD57+ cell expansion on flow cytometry were chosen for sequencing. The sequencing sample was made of sorted CD4+, CD8+, or CD8+CD57+ T cells (not recorded which) from PBMCs. The receptors derive from a human donor with aplastic anemia.

This clonotype was seen a handful of times. The rearrangement joins TRBV7-9 to TRBJ2-2, with D unclear. This CDR3 contains 13 residues. Germline lookup yields CDR1 SEHNR and CDR2 FQNEAQ (reference sequence). The ends were cut back, 0 bases at V and 4 bases at J, with 3 bases in the middle. Here the CDR3 reads CASSLAPTGELFF. The DNA for the CDR3 is TGTGCCAGCAGCTTAGCGCCCACCGGGGAGCTGTTTTTT.

In nucleotides, the CDR3 is TGTGCCAGCAGCTCCTGGGTAAATCAGCCCCAGCATTTT. Translated, it gives CASSSWVNQPQHF. The gene calls are TRBV7-6 and TRBJ1-5; unclear D gene. Trimming cost V 4 bases and J 4 bases, with 8 bases left between them. The CDR3 spans 13 residues. The germline V gene has CDR1 SGHVS and CDR2 FNYEAQ.

The table lists this clonotype with many counts. The chain links TRBV19 to TRBJ2-3; 10 bases are a match to TRBD2. Germline V gene lookup returns CDR1 LNHDA and CDR2 SQIVND (reference sequence). The CDR3 contains 16 residues. J was trimmed by 4 bases and V by 6 bases; bases with no gene match: 10. CDR3 DNA sequence: TGTGCCAGTAGGATCTACGGGACTAGCGTGGCAGATACGCAGTATTTT. It specifies CASRIYGTSVADTQYF.

The chain couples TRBV2 to TRBJ1-4; maybe TRBD1 (6 bases). Germline CDR1 SNHLY, CDR2 FYNNEI. The germline V and J ends were trimmed by 2 bases and 10 bases, with 8 bases remaining between them. The CDR3 runs to 12 residues. The CDR3 region is CASSETGLKLFF. The CDR3 nucleotides are TGTGCCAGCAGTGAAACAGGGTTAAAACTGTTTTTT.

This clonotype was counted between two and nine times. This rearrangement joins TRBV4-3 to TRBJ2-2, with TRBD2 identical over 9 bases. CDR1 is LGHNA, CDR2 YSLEER, per germline. This CDR3 is 16 amino acids long. With V trimmed by 1 base and J by 5 bases, 5 bases remained unmatched. Here the CDR3 DNA reads TGCGCCAGCAGCCAAGGTTGGCGGGAGGGGACCGGGGAGCTGTTTTTT. It yields the protein CASSQGWREGTGELFF.

Of note for this clonotype: A read error may account for a junction end that differs from germline. This chain uses TRBV7-3 with TRBJ2-7; D perhaps matches TRBD1 (5 bases). The CDR3 sequence is 14 residues long. Germline V CDR1 and CDR2: SGHTA, FQGTGA. CDR3 protein: CASSLFTTACEQHF. The CDR3 DNA sequence: TGTGCCAGCAGCTTATTCACGACAGCCTGCGAGCAGCACTTC.

This clonotype was counted only a few times. The rearrangement uses TRBV18 and TRBJ2-7; TRBD2 matches at 11 bases. CDR3 length equals 17 residues. Trimming removed 0 bases from V and 6 bases from J; junction bases left unmatched: 10. CDR1 is KGHSH and CDR2 is LQKENI in the germline V gene. The chain's CDR3 is CASSPPGASGRRGEQYF. The CDR3 DNA sequence: TGTGCCAGCTCACCACCGGGGGCTAGCGGGAGGCGGGGCGAGCAGTACTTC. The variable domain in full, completed from reference TRBV18 and TRBJ2-7, reads NAGVMQNPRHLVRRRGQEARLRCSPMKGHSHVYWYRQLPEEGLKFMVYLQKENIIDESGMPKERFSAEFPKEGPSILRIQQVVRGDSAAYFCASSPPGASGRRGEQYFGPGTRLTVT.

In regard to this clonotype: A read error is possible here, since a much larger clone lies one base away. This chain connects TRBV5-5 to TRBJ2-1, with D unresolved. Germline CDR1 is SGHKS and CDR2 is YYEKEE (reference sequence). The CDR3 loop spans 14 amino acids. V dropped 3 bases and J dropped 3 bases, with 10 bases sitting between them. The CDR3 DNA reads as TGTGCCAGCAGCTCGGTTTCGGGCTACAATGAGCAGTTCTTC. This translates into CASSSVSGYNEQFF.

At least ten counts were recorded for this clonotype. The V gene is TRBV6-1, the J gene TRBJ2-7; TRBD1 might be the D (6 bases). Germline loops: CDR1 MNHNS, CDR2 SASEGT. CDR3 length: 15 amino acids. V was trimmed by 6 bases and J by 0 bases, leaving 15 bases between them. In nucleotides, the CDR3 is TGTGCCAGCAGCTCCACGGCAGGGGTCTCCTACGAGCAGTACTTC. Its protein is CASSSTAGVSYEQYF.

This clonotype was picked up many times. This rearrangement joins TRBV29-1 to TRBJ2-1, with a tentative D call TRBD2 (6 bases). V lost 5 bases and J 2 bases, leaving 10 bases between the germline ends. CDR1 is SQVTM, CDR2 ANQGSEA, per germline. This CDR3 region has 13 residues. CDR3 in DNA: TGCAGCGTTTTTTGGGAGGCCTACAATGAGCAGTTCTTC. Its protein product is CSVFWEAYNEQFF.

The chain is built from TRBV20-1 and TRBJ2-7, with TRBD2 matching 8 bases. The CDR3 is 13 amino acids. V was pared by 3 bases and J by 2 bases, with 3 bases of the junction left unmatched. The germline V gene encodes CDR1 DFQATT and CDR2 SNEGSKA (reference sequence). The CDR3 bases are TGCAGTGCTAGGACTAGCGAAACCTACGAGCAGTACTTC. Amino acids: CSARTSETYEQYF.

This clonotype was recorded at least ten times. The chain uses TRBV6-1 and TRBJ1-6, with D unresolved. CDR1 and CDR2 from the germline V gene are MNHNS and SASEGT. The germline V and J ends were trimmed by 5 bases and 8 bases, with 10 bases remaining between them. The CDR3 contains 13 residues. In DNA, the CDR3 is TGTGCCAGCAGTCCTGGCTCGGATTCACCCCTCCACTTT. Translated, it gives CASSPGSDSPLHF.

This clonotype was picked up many times. The genes are TRBV6-2 or TRBV6-3 and TRBJ1-1; D gene ambiguous. Germline V CDR1 and CDR2: MNHEY, SVGEGT. V was clipped by 4 bases and J by 1 base, with 7 bases between them. The CDR3 is made up of 13 amino acids. Here the CDR3 DNA reads TGTGCCAGCAGTTTCCACAGGAACACTGAAGCTTTCTTT. Its translation is CASSFHRNTEAFF.

The V call is TRBV15, the J call TRBJ1-5; TRBD1 matches 7 bases. CDR3 length equals 14 residues. V was clipped by 5 bases and J by 3 bases; unmatched bases: 4. Germline V lookup: CDR1 LNHNV, CDR2 YYDKDF (reference sequence). DNA for the CDR3: TGTGCCACCAGCCGACAGGGAAACAATCAGCCCCAGCATTTT. The encoded protein is CATSRQGNNQPQHF.

This clonotype was counted between two and nine times. The J gene is TRBJ1-4, the V gene TRBV2, with a tentative D call TRBD1 (5 bases). Germline V gene lookup returns CDR1 SNHLY and CDR2 FYNNEI. The ends were cut back, 4 bases at V and 5 bases at J, with 8 bases in the middle. This CDR3 spans 13 amino acids. The CDR3 loop reads CASSGQNNEKLFF. CDR3 DNA sequence: TGTGCCAGCAGTGGACAGAACAATGAAAAACTGTTTTTT.

This clonotype was detected once. The V and J genes are TRBV6-1 and TRBJ1-2; 8 nucleotides align to TRBD1. V dropped 6 bases and J dropped 7; count of bases not matched to a gene: 7. Looked up from germline, CDR1 is MNHNS and CDR2 is SASEGT. The CDR3 consists of 13 residues. Here the CDR3 DNA reads TGTGCCAGCAGCAGGACAGGGCGGGGTGGCTACACCTTC. It is translated as CASSRTGRGGYTF.

There are many counts of this clonotype. CDR3 protein: CASSVTGLNEQFF. As DNA, the CDR3 is TGTGCCAGCAGCGTAACAGGGCTCAATGAGCAGTTCTTC. The chain carries TRBV9 and TRBJ2-1, with D possibly being TRBD1 (6 bases). CDR1 and CDR2 from the germline V gene are SGDLS and YYNGEE. The CDR3 is made up of 13 amino acids. V shed 1 base and J shed 6 bases, with 8 bases lying between them.

This clonotype has a handful of counts. The chain links TRBV5-1 to TRBJ2-7; possible D gene TRBD2, 6 bases. The CDR3 has 12 amino acids. CDR1 and CDR2 from the germline V gene are SGHRS and YFSETQ. Deletions cut 5 bases from V and 4 bases from J, with 10 bases between. The CDR3 protein is CASRRDGYEQYF. The CDR3 coding sequence is TGCGCCAGCAGGCGGGACGGATACGAGCAGTACTTC.

In this sample, this clonotype turned up a few times. The chain uses TRBV24-1 and TRBJ2-5; no firm D call. CDR3 size: 13 residues. The V gene's germline CDR1 is KGHDR and CDR2 SFDVKD. Trimming stripped 3 bases from V and 2 bases from J, with 6 bases between. The CDR3 loop is CATSDPFQETQYF. The CDR3 DNA sequence: TGTGCCACCAGTGATCCCTTTCAAGAGACCCAGTACTTC.

This clonotype came up many times. The chain is built from TRBV6-6 and TRBJ2-2, with D possibly matching TRBD1 (6 bases). The CDR3 runs to 13 residues. V dropped 5 bases and J dropped 8 bases, with 12 bases sitting between them. Germline V gene data show CDR1 as MNHNY and CDR2 as SVGAGI (reference sequence). Here the CDR3 reads CASSGQRGGELFF. The CDR3, as DNA: TGTGCCAGCAGTGGACAGCGAGGGGGGGAGCTGTTTTTT.

V is TRBV10-3 and J is TRBJ2-1, with D possibly matching TRBD2 (6 bases). Looked up from germline, CDR1 is ENHRY and CDR2 is SYGVKD. The V gene lost 10 bases and the J gene lost 10 bases, with 23 bases spanning the gap. The CDR3 runs 14 residues. The CDR3 DNA is TGTGCCAGCAGCCCAACCGGGGGAAGGAGGGAGCAGTTCTTC. Residues: CASSPTGGRREQFF.

This rearrangement joins TRBV5-8 to TRBJ2-7; TRBD1 is a possible D gene (6 bases). This CDR3 comprises 13 residues. V lost 9 bases to trimming and J lost 3 bases, with 16 bases between them. The germline gives CDR1 SGHTS, CDR2 YDEGEE. For the CDR3, the DNA is TGTGCCACAACTGACGGACAGATCTACGAGCAGTACTTC. This gives the protein CATTDGQIYEQYF.

This rearrangement joins TRBV2 to TRBJ2-1, with 9 bases lining up with TRBD2. This CDR3 spans 14 amino acids. The germline V gene encodes CDR1 SNHLY and CDR2 FYNNEI. The V gene end was trimmed by 3 bases and the J gene end by 8 bases; junction bases not matched to a gene: 5. The CDR3 coding sequence is TGTGCCAGCAGTGAGCTTCTAGCGGGGTATGAGCAGTTCTTC. It is translated as CASSELLAGYEQFF.

V gene TRBV7-2 combines with J gene TRBJ2-5; tentative D call: TRBD1 (6 bases). Deletions cut 5 bases from V and 14 bases from J, with 18 bases between. CDR3 size: 12 residues. Germline CDR1 reads SGHTA; CDR2 reads FQGNSA. In nucleotides, the CDR3 is TGTGCCAGCAGCCCCACTAGTGGGACAACTTACTTC. This sequence encodes CASSPTSGTTYF.

The chain's CDR3 is CASNRFYRSGTEAFF. In nucleotides, the CDR3 is TGTGCCAGTAACAGATTCTATCGAAGCGGCACTGAAGCTTTCTTT. The chain uses TRBV19 and TRBJ1-1; no clear D. V lost 7 bases, J lost 4 bases, and 19 bases lay in between. Germline lookup yields CDR1 LNHDA and CDR2 SQIVND (reference sequence). The CDR3 covers 15 residues.

A few counts support this clonotype. J is TRBJ2-5 and V is TRBV7-9, with D unclear. From germline, CDR1 is SEHNR and CDR2 FQNEAQ (reference sequence). The CDR3 is made up of 11 amino acids. V lost 7 bases and J 10 bases, leaving 13 bases between the germline ends. CDR3 loop: CASTSQVGQYF. The CDR3 coding sequence is TGTGCCAGCACCTCCCAAGTTGGCCAGTACTTC.